These 8 T cell receptor beta chains originate from one sample sequenced in a study of blood T cell repertoires in COVID-19. Repertoires were generated with immunoSEQ multiplex PCR, while TCRdb's copy carries only in-frame clones and drops some. The sample comprises approximately 200,000 clones, more than 80% of which are singletons, and about 3.5% rests with the top ten. Sequenced input: PBMCs or T cells enriched from blood (not recorded which). These receptors were collected from a woman aged 18-29 years in a cohort exposed to, infected with or recovered from COVID-19 (not recorded which).

The genes are TRBV5-4 and TRBJ2-2, with 7 positions matching TRBD1. Unmatched junction bases numbered 6, after V lost 4 bases and J lost 0 bases. CDR1 is SGHNT, CDR2 YYREEE, per germline (reference sequence). This CDR3 contains 16 residues. CDR3 region: CASSTGATTNTGELFF. Written as DNA, the CDR3 is TGTGCCAGCAGCACAGGGGCTACAACGAACACCGGGGAGCTGTTTTTT.

The chain has TRBV12-3 or TRBV12-4 and TRBJ2-6; the D is unclear. This CDR3 is 13 amino acids long. V was clipped by 7 bases and J by 9 bases, with 13 bases between them. Here the CDR3 reads CASMSPVLNVLTF. In nucleotides, the CDR3 is TGTGCCAGCATGTCTCCAGTCCTCAACGTCCTGACTTTC.

The genes are TRBV5-1 and TRBJ2-3; 9 bases map to TRBD2. Germline lookup yields CDR1 SGHRS and CDR2 YFSETQ. Trimming at V came to 0 bases and at J to 0 bases, leaving 2 bases not matched to a gene. The CDR3 consists of 16 residues. The CDR3 region has the DNA TGCGCCAGCAGCTTGGGACTAGCGGCCAGCACAGATACGCAGTATTTT. Protein product: CASSLGLAASTDTQYF.

The genes are TRBV28 and TRBJ1-2; 8 nucleotides agree with TRBD1. J gave up 6 bases and V 6 bases, and 15 bases lay outside the gene matches. Germline V gene data show CDR1 as MDHEN and CDR2 as SYDVKM. This CDR3 has 16 residues. The CDR3: CASSLLPDRGGHGYTF. The CDR3 DNA reads TGTGCCAGCAGCCTCCTCCCTGACAGGGGAGGTCATGGCTACACCTTC.

The rearrangement uses TRBV30 and TRBJ2-1; TRBD2 matches at 8 bases. This CDR3 has 15 amino acids. V lost 0 bases and J lost 3; bases outside the gene matches: 4. Germline values: CDR1 GTSNPN, CDR2 SVGIG (reference sequence). The CDR3 region is CAWSVPAGVYNEQFF. The CDR3 coding sequence is TGTGCCTGGAGTGTCCCAGCGGGGGTCTACAATGAGCAGTTCTTC.

The chain carries TRBV12-5 and TRBJ2-7, with 11 bases matching TRBD1. The CDR3 has 16 residues. The germline CDR1 and CDR2 sequences are LGHNT and FRNRAP. V was pared by 4 bases and J by 5 bases, with 10 bases of the junction left unmatched. The CDR3 loop is CASGSIFGTGGHEQYF. The CDR3 coding sequence is TGTGCTAGTGGTTCGATCTTCGGGACAGGGGGGCACGAGCAGTACTTC.

This chain uses TRBV29-1 with TRBJ2-2; 7 nucleotides line up with TRBD2. Losses at the gene ends were 5 bases for V and 2 bases for J; bases not matched to a gene: 8. Germline V lookup: CDR1 SQVTM, CDR2 ANQGSEA. There are 15 residues in the CDR3. CDR3 amino acids: CSVFGAGINTGELFF. CDR3 nucleotides: TGCAGCGTTTTTGGAGCGGGGATAAACACCGGGGAGCTGTTTTTT.

The chain combines TRBV7-6 with TRBJ2-1; 13 bases are shared with TRBD2. J gave up 7 bases and V 5 bases, and 8 bases lay outside the gene matches. This CDR3 has 16 residues. Germline values: CDR1 SGHVS, CDR2 FNYEAQ. The CDR3 spells CASSPGEGLAGNEQFF. The CDR3 DNA is TGTGCCAGCAGCCCGGGGGAGGGACTAGCGGGGAATGAGCAGTTCTTC.